This TCR beta chain was documented in a study of T cells in Graves' hyperthyroidism and ophthalmopathy. Study summary: Initial diagnosis, before any treatment, was when peripheral blood was collected. Notes on the study in general: Among clonotypes expanded in thyroid above 0.001, most were also found in blood.

The sample holds many counts of this clonotype. The target antigen is unknown. Template material for amplifying TCR beta CDR3 regions consisted of RNA transcripts. In the first-round RT-PCR of the TCR CDR3, the HTBI primer set was used. TCRdb used MiXCR to reprocess the multiplex PCR reads, holding one entry per CDR3 protein. Among fewer than 900,000 distinct CDR3 sequences, approximately 18% were seen once, and the ten largest hold over 15%. The CDR3 has 15 amino acids. Germline assignment: CDR1 SGHRS and CDR2 YFSETQ. After removal of 4 bases from V and 4 bases from J, the junction contained 5 bases not matched to a gene. Isolation of PBMCs was performed on 10 ml fresh peripheral blood.

J is TRBJ2-3 and V is TRBV5-1, with TRBD2 identical over 11 bases. The receptor comes from a woman in her fifties or sixties with Graves' hyperthyroidism that later progressed to Graves' ophthalmopathy. The sample was blood. CDR3 coding DNA: TGCGCCAGCAGCAATGGACTAGCGGGCGCAGATACGCAGTATTTT. It yields the protein CASSNGLAGADTQYF.